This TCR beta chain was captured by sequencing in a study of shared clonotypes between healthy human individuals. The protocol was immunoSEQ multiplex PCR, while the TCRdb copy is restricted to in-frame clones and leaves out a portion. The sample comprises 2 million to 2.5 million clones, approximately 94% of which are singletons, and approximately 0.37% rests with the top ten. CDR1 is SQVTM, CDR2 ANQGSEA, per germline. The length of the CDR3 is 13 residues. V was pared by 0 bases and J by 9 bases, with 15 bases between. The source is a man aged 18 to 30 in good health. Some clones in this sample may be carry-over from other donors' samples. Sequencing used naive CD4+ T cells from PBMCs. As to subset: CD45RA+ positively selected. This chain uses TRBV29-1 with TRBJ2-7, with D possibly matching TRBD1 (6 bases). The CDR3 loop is CSVEDYIRGGQYF. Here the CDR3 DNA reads TGCAGCGTTGAAGATTATATCAGGGGCGGGCAGTACTTC.